This T cell receptor (beta chain) was sequenced for a study of Ad26.COV2.S vaccination and SARS-CoV-2 variants. Study-level information: Intramuscularly, Ad26.COV2.S was given either once or twice, 56 days apart.

About this clone: Its target is unknown.

The treatment here: over 15 received Ad26.COV2.S at low or high dose, single or two shots; roughly 5 received placebo; per-sample allocation not given. All samples were drawn on day 63, counting from the first vaccine or placebo injection. Produced via immunoSEQ multiplex PCR; TCRdb's table is partial and in-frame only. This repertoire shows around 450,000 clones, roughly nine tenths found once; its top ten account for over 1.5%. Broader study findings: With respect to non-spike TCR breadth, vaccine and placebo recipients were similar.

Trimming removed 8 bases from V and 0 bases from J, with 25 bases in between. Germline V gene lookup returns CDR1 MNHEY and CDR2 SMNVEV (reference sequence). There are 18 residues in the CDR3. The sequences come from peripheral blood, collected in a trial of Ad26.COV2.S vaccine versus placebo. The chain links TRBV27 to TRBJ1-1; D possibly corresponds to TRBD1 (6 bases). The sequence was obtained from a person between 18 and 65 years old who received the Ad26.COV2.S COVID-19 vaccine or a placebo. Written as DNA, the CDR3 is TGTGCCAGCCACCCGGGGATAGGGGCCCCAGGGGTGAACACTGAAGCTTTCTTT. Its translation is CASHPGIGAPGVNTEAFF.